This T cell receptor (beta chain) originates from a study of graft-versus-host responses after intestinal transplantation. Across the study: Each of the recipients got a multivisceral, liver-intestinal, or isolated intestinal transplant. Overall study findings and caveats: Early post-transplant HvG declines were associated with peak circulating GvH clone levels.

A word on this clone: As yet, its antigen is unknown.

The repertoire was sequenced with immunoSEQ multiplex PCR; TCRdb's copy has only in-frame clones and lacks some. The repertoire holds around 7,700 clones, with about 97% as singletons. CDR3 length: 16 amino acids. V shed 3 bases and J 3 bases; nucleotides not matched to a gene: 9. In germline, CDR1 is MNHEY, CDR2 SVGAGI. The sequenced sample was PBMCs, obtained 23 days after intestinal transplant. The receptor was isolated from a human patient who received an intestinal transplant, so some T cells may come from the graft donor. The rearrangement uses TRBV6-5 and TRBJ2-7; 9 nucleotides agree with TRBD2. CDR3 bases: TGTGCCAGCAGTTATTCGGGTAGCGGGAGTAGCTACGAGCAGTACTTC. It encodes CASSYSGSGSSYEQYF.